A selection of T cell receptor beta chains follows, all from one sample in a study of cytomegalovirus exposure and HLA in healthy donors. Method: immunoSEQ multiplex PCR; TCRdb's copy keeps in-frame clones and lacks some. The data contain 120,000 or so clones, about two thirds of them seen just once; the ten biggest clones take up under 5%. Source material: PBMCs. The source is a man under 40 in good health and CMV-seronegative. The conserved cysteine and the conserved F or W are not part of the CDR3 here.

v_gene: TRBV6-5
j_gene: TRBJ1-1
CDR3aa: ASSYDRENTEAF

v_gene: TRBV6-5
j_gene: TRBJ1-1
CDR3aa: ASSRTGSEAF

v_gene: TRBV10-2
j_gene: TRBJ1-2
CDR3aa: ASSDPGVDYGYT

v_gene: TRBV10-3
j_gene: TRBJ2-1
CDR3aa: AIKPGGGSYNEQF

v_gene: TRBV6-5
j_gene: TRBJ1-1
CDR3aa: ASSYSWGAEAF

v_gene: TRBV5-1
j_gene: TRBJ2-3
CDR3aa: ASSSSGGVTDTQY

v_gene: TRBV4-3
j_gene: TRBJ2-7
CDR3aa: ASSQQPGQGYEQY

v_gene: TRBV28
j_gene: TRBJ1-1
CDR3aa: ASSSRTENTEAF

v_gene: TRBV7-2
j_gene: TRBJ1-2
CDR3aa: ASSLARQAYGYT

v_gene: TRBV5-1
j_gene: TRBJ1-5
CDR3aa: ASSMGQTNNQPQH

v_gene: TRBV10-3
j_gene: TRBJ2-1
CDR3aa: AISNNRFVRDNEQF

v_gene: TRBV28
j_gene: TRBJ2-4
CDR3aa: ASSFQGTLENIQY

v_gene: TRBV4-3
j_gene: TRBJ2-3
CDR3aa: ASSQDSTGTDTQY

v_gene: TRBV11-2
j_gene: TRBJ2-7
CDR3aa: ASSTPGQPNYEQY

v_gene: TRBV29-1
j_gene: TRBJ1-4
CDR3aa: SVGNRANEKLF

v_gene: TRBV10-1
j_gene: TRBJ1-2
CDR3aa: ASSEGAGIGYT

v_gene: TRBV29-1
j_gene: TRBJ2-5
CDR3aa: SVPLGGTQY

v_gene: TRBV29-1
j_gene: TRBJ2-2
CDR3aa: SVVGGNGELF

v_gene: TRBV6-1
j_gene: TRBJ2-5
CDR3aa: ASSSMGGELETQY

v_gene: TRBV7-2
j_gene: TRBJ2-1
CDR3aa: ASSVWVGASNEQF

v_gene: TRBV2
j_gene: TRBJ1-2
CDR3aa: ASSEGELTGTGYGYT

v_gene: TRBV27
j_gene: TRBJ2-7
CDR3aa: ASSHEGLRRSYEQY

v_gene: TRBV11-2
j_gene: TRBJ1-4
CDR3aa: ASSPRGGQAANEKLF

v_gene: TRBV19
j_gene: TRBJ2-7
CDR3aa: ASSINPTGSYEQY

v_gene: TRBV2
j_gene: TRBJ2-1
CDR3aa: ASLRTSGGAGEQF

v_gene: TRBV6-5
j_gene: TRBJ2-1
CDR3aa: ASRRDNEQF

v_gene: TRBV28
j_gene: TRBJ1-4
CDR3aa: ASSTTPGFRREKLF

v_gene: TRBV7-3
j_gene: TRBJ1-2
CDR3aa: ASSLTGETGSYT

v_gene: TRBV9
j_gene: TRBJ1-3
CDR3aa: ASSVEGTAFSGNTIY

v_gene: TRBV5-1
j_gene: TRBJ1-1
CDR3aa: ASSPESTVI

v_gene: TRBV28
j_gene: TRBJ1-1
CDR3aa: ASSLHTLTEAF

v_gene: TRBV7-9
j_gene: TRBJ1-1
CDR3aa: ASSQLGGAMNTEAF

v_gene: TRBV27
j_gene: TRBJ1-5
CDR3aa: ASSFSGQDQPQH

v_gene: TRBV28
j_gene: TRBJ1-6
CDR3aa: ASSLPPGGGENSPLH

v_gene: TRBV28
j_gene: TRBJ1-4
CDR3aa: ASSPRDRTNEKLF

v_gene: TRBV19
j_gene: TRBJ2-7
CDR3aa: ASSVGQGYEQY

v_gene: TRBV28
j_gene: TRBJ1-6
CDR3aa: ASSLATREYNSPLH

v_gene: TRBV7-8
j_gene: TRBJ1-3
CDR3aa: ASSLAGGNLGNTIY

v_gene: TRBV5-1
j_gene: TRBJ1-1
CDR3aa: ASSLGGVLNTEAF

v_gene: TRBV5-4
j_gene: TRBJ1-3
CDR3aa: ASSPQGVGNTIY

v_gene: TRBV2
j_gene: TRBJ2-5
CDR3aa: ASSDEQGGETQY

v_gene: TRBV4-2
j_gene: TRBJ2-7
CDR3aa: ASSQDRTAGGGEQY

v_gene: TRBV28
j_gene: TRBJ2-1
CDR3aa: ASSTFEGNEQF

v_gene: TRBV7-2
j_gene: TRBJ1-1
CDR3aa: ASSLPSRSGGGTEAF

v_gene: TRBV5-4
j_gene: TRBJ2-7
CDR3aa: ASSPYRGASYEQY

v_gene: TRBV5-5
j_gene: TRBJ2-2
CDR3aa: ASRRAGTGELF

v_gene: TRBV5-4
j_gene: TRBJ2-3
CDR3aa: ASSFPGLAGGSTDTQY

v_gene: TRBV25-1
j_gene: TRBJ1-2
CDR3aa: ASSEWGGGYGYT

v_gene: TRBV10-3
j_gene: TRBJ2-2
CDR3aa: AISEDRSTGELF

v_gene: TRBV18
j_gene: TRBJ2-3
CDR3aa: ASSPPRLAGATDTQY

v_gene: TRBV6-5
j_gene: TRBJ1-5
CDR3aa: ASSNDGQAGQPQH

v_gene: TRBV19
j_gene: TRBJ2-7
CDR3aa: ASSIQGRTYEQY

v_gene: TRBV18
j_gene: TRBJ1-3
CDR3aa: ASSLSGASGNTIY

v_gene: TRBV7-2
j_gene: TRBJ2-2
CDR3aa: ASRERGRDTGELF

v_gene: TRBV13
j_gene: TRBJ2-7
CDR3aa: ASSGQGSYEQY

v_gene: TRBV4-2
j_gene: TRBJ2-3
CDR3aa: ASSQRPVAADTQY

v_gene: TRBV6-1
j_gene: TRBJ2-7
CDR3aa: ASRGDRDEQY

v_gene: TRBV6-5
j_gene: TRBJ2-3
CDR3aa: ASSLAGGTDTQY